This T cell receptor (beta chain) was identified in a study of blood T cell repertoires in COVID-19. Study-level background: The samples span acute and convalescent COVID-19 from the United States, Italy and Spain. PBMCs, B-cell-depleted T cells, or T cells were the source of the cDNA or gDNA that made up the material.

V dropped 3 bases and J dropped 7; count of bases not matched to a gene: 9. The germline gives CDR1 SGDLS, CDR2 YYNGEE. This CDR3 is built from 15 residues. Original data processing: Amplification of reference gene primers was used by the study to estimate nucleated cell counts. Using immunoSEQ multiplex PCR, the repertoire was profiled, and TCRdb retains in-frame clones only, with some absent. Clone size and the V and J calls come from that table; the DNA yielded D and trimming. The data hold about 110,000 clones, with over 55% observed a single time. The TCR comes from a human donor with acute or convalescent COVID-19. The donor label of this sample is uncertain. Material: peripheral blood. The chain links TRBV9 to TRBJ1-4; 7 bases match TRBD1. CDR3 region: CASSARDRSGEKLFF. DNA of the CDR3: TGTGCCAGCAGCGCCCGGGACAGATCTGGTGAAAAACTGTTTTTT.